The 2 T cell receptor beta chains below all came from one sample that was sequenced in a study of blood T cells in healthy people across ages. It was with a sample-barcoded 5' primer and a J-beta primer mix that a second PCR of about 7 to 12 cycles was run. In TCRdb, the 5' RACE reads were re-called with MiXCR into one record per CDR3 protein. The sample includes 1.5 million to 2 million distinct CDR3 sequences, roughly 49% seen only once; the top ten take about 2.1%. Sequencing was done on a sample of blood. The source is a woman aged 40-49 years in good health.

V usage is TRBV20-1 and J usage is TRBJ2-5; D unresolved. With the DNA end fitting TRBJ2-7 better, the J assignment may be wrong. Germline values: CDR1 DFQATT, CDR2 SNEGSKA (reference sequence). This CDR3 region has 11 residues. As DNA, the CDR3 is TGCAGTGCCATCCGGTGGGACGAGCAGTACTTC. Amino acids: CSAIRWDEQYF.

This rearrangement joins TRBV2 to TRBJ1-3; D unclear. CDR1 is SNHLY and CDR2 is FYNNEI in the germline V gene. V was pared by 9 bases and J by 0 bases, with 9 bases between. This CDR3 is built from 13 residues. The CDR3 DNA reads as TGTGCCAGACGGAGTAGCTCTGGAAACACCATATATTTT. Translated: CARRSSSGNTIYF.